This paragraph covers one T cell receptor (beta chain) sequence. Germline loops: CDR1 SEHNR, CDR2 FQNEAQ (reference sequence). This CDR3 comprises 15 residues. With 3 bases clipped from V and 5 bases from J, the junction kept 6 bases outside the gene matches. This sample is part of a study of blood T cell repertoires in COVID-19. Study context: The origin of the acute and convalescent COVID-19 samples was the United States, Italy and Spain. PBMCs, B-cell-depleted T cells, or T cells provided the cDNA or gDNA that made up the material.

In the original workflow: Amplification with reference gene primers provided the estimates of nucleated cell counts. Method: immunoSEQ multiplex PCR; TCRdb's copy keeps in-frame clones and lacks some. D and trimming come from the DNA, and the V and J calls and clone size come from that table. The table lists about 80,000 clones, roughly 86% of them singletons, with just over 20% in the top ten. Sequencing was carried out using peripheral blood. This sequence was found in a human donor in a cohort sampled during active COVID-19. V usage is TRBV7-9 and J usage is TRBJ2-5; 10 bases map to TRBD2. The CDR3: CASSFSGGREETQYF. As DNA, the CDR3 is TGTGCCAGCAGCTTTAGCGGGGGGAGGGAGGAGACCCAGTACTTC.